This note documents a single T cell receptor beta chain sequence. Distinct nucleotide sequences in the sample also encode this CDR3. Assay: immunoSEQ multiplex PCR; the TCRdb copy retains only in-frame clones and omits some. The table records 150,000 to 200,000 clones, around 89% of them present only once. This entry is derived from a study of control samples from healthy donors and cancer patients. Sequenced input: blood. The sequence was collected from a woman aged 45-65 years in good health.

The CDR3 protein is CASSFGQGADTQYF. The CDR3 DNA follows: TGCGCCAGCAGCTTCGGACAGGGAGCAGATACGCAGTATTTT. The rearrangement joins TRBV5-1 to TRBJ2-3; 8 bases match TRBD1. CDR1 and CDR2 (germline): SGHRS, YFSETQ. This CDR3 contains 14 residues. V shed 2 bases, J shed 4 bases, and the junction held 3 bases outside the gene matches.